This T cell receptor beta chain was identified in a study of cytomegalovirus exposure and HLA in healthy donors. Study-wide findings and caveats: When analyzed later, a missense DCLRE1C variant was found to be linked to TCR beta V- and J-gene trimming. Later analysis suggested most CMV-associated TCR beta chains were HLA-restricted. Some TCR beta chains (over 150 of them) were listed as cytomegalovirus-associated.

PCR involved 60 Vbeta and 13 Jbeta primers. Clones were sequenced by immunoSEQ multiplex PCR, and TCRdb holds only the in-frame ones, with some missing. The sample consists of fewer than 50,000 clones, roughly 60% of them appearing once. The sample holds one count of this clone. No antigen is known for it. This CDR3 region has 16 residues. Germline CDR1 reads LGHNA; CDR2 reads YSLEER. V was shortened by 0 bases and J by 5 bases, with 15 bases between the two germline ends. The donors comprised healthy bone marrow donors. This TCR was sampled from a man aged 60 to 75 in good health and CMV-seropositive. The rearrangement uses TRBV4-3 and TRBJ2-3, with D possibly TRBD1 on 5 matching bases. The sample comprised PBMCs. CDR3 sequence reads: CASSQDIGQGRDTQYF. CDR3 nucleotides: TGCGCCAGCAGCCAAGATATAGGGCAGGGCAGAGATACGCAGTATTTT.